This record concerns one T cell receptor beta chain sequence. Its antigen target is currently unknown. Qualities for individual bases were not recorded, and no much larger clone is one base off. The entry originates in a study of blood T cell repertoires in COVID-19 (dated by TCRdb to between 2020 and 2021). With respect to the entire study: Samples from collaborators originated in the United States, Italy and Spain and spanned both the acute and convalescent phases of COVID-19. The prospective study material was composed of cDNA or gDNA derived from T cells, B-cell-depleted T cells, or PBMCs. Deeply sampled blood TCRbeta repertoires from subjects exposed to, actively infected with, or recovered from COVID-19 were included in the dataset. The repertoires were made available in a free public database intended to serve as a resource for research on the immune response to SARS-CoV-2. The samples were drawn from the first 160 participants of the ongoing ImmuneRACE study and from over a thousand subjects provided by 6 global collaborators. Sample metadata almost always included a de-identified subject ID, COVID-19 status, age in years and sex. Where HLA class I and class II types were available, the types were taken from metadata supplied by the sample provider, not from assay-based typing. What the study reported, not specific to this receptor: Clinical and demographic metadata were provided uncurated, with the amount varying by source and participant.

The germline V gene sets CDR1 to SGHAT and CDR2 to FQNNGV. Deletion took 5 bases off V and 7 bases off J, with a span of 18 bases between the germline ends. Counted from cysteine to phenylalanine, this CDR3 has 15 amino acids. The CDR3 DNA has 45 bases and is translated from base 1. TCRbeta CDR3 regions were amplified from genomic DNA using the immunoSEQ Assay, a bias-controlled multiplex PCR. The original methods were these. Nucleated cell counts per sample were estimated from amplification of reference gene primers within the assay. Sequence reads were collapsed and filtered to measure the absolute abundance of every unique TCRbeta CDR3 rearrangement. For each sample, productive Simpson clonality was calculated as the square root of Simpson's diversity index over productive rearrangements. Here the immuneACCESS table is served through TCRdb, limited to in-frame sequences with V and J called. Missing clones are a known gap in these copies; in checked studies unresolved V genes cover under half, and the rest lacks a known reason. V, J and clone size are those of that table, while D and trimming were read from the DNA. Present in this sample are hundreds of thousands of clones, around 87% of which were seen just once. The top ten clonotypes cover under 6.5% of the sample.

Enrolling through a virtual design, the prospective study's participants ranged in age from about 18 to 89 years and lived across roughly 23 United States geographic areas. In the prospective study, cohorts were assigned on the basis of participant-reported clinical history obtained from a screening survey and a study questionnaire. Each participant in the prospective study had whole blood, serum and a nasopharyngeal or oropharyngeal swab collected by mobile phlebotomists. Participants in the prospective study had the option to provide additional blood draws and questionnaires over an approximately 2-month period. Before DNA extraction, prospective study blood samples were shipped either frozen or at room temperature.

Here the chain combines TRBV11-2 and TRBJ2-4; TRBD2 might be the D gene, on 5 matching bases. This receptor was obtained from a woman aged 25 to 45 with acute COVID-19. The sequenced sample consisted of PBMCs or T cells enriched from blood (not recorded which). The nucleotides read TGTGCCAGCAGCCCGGACTCTATACGCAGGAACATTCAGTACTTC. The resulting protein is CASSPDSIRRNIQYF.